Listed below are T cell receptor beta chains from one sample, sequenced in a study of blood T cell repertoires in COVID-19. Assay used: immunoSEQ multiplex PCR; TCRdb lists only in-frame clones, some missing. The data show roughly 380,000 clones, around nine tenths seen once. The sample comprised PBMCs or T cells enriched from blood (not recorded which). The origin of the receptors is a woman in her 30s who had been exposed to COVID-19. Each CDR3 is given with its conserved first and last residue. A D gene is named only where the DNA matches it firmly. Clone size appears in some rows only: once, few, many, or a class for an expanded clone.

v_call	j_call	d_call	clone_size	cdr3_nt	cdr3_aa
TRBV29-1	TRBJ2-7	-	-	TGCAGCGCCCCCTCGGGGGACGAGCAGTACTTC	CSAPSGDEQYF
TRBV7-9	TRBJ2-7	-	-	TGTGCCAGCAGCCCGCCGACTCTCTCCTACGAGCAGTACTTC	CASSPPTLSYEQYF
TRBV10-3	TRBJ1-1	TRBD1	-	TGTGCCATCAGCCCACAGGGGGGGAACACTGAAGCTTTCTTT	CAISPQGGNTEAFF
TRBV30	TRBJ2-7	-	-	TGTGCCTGGAGCCGCGGGACCGAAACCTACGAGCAGTACTTC	CAWSRGTETYEQYF
TRBV5-1	TRBJ1-1	TRBD1	few	TGCGCCAGCAGCTTGCAGCACAGGGGCAACACTGAAGCTTTCTTT	CASSLQHRGNTEAFF
TRBV6-5	TRBJ2-2	TRBD2	few	TGTGCCAGCACCCCGACTAGCGGGAGTGCCGGGGAGCTGTTTTTT	CASTPTSGSAGELFF
TRBV4-2	TRBJ1-3	TRBD1	-	TGTGCCAGCAGCCCAGCTCCGGACAGGTTCCTCTCGAGCTCTGGAAACACCATATATTTT	CASSPAPDRFLSSSGNTIYF
TRBV19	TRBJ1-1	-	-	TGTGCCAGTACCAGGAGGAGGGGCACTGAAGCTTTCTTT	CASTRRRGTEAFF
TRBV7-6	TRBJ2-2	TRBD2	-	TGTGCCAGCAGCTCCCTCCTTCGACTAGCGGGGAACACCGGGGAGCTGTTTTTT	CASSSLLRLAGNTGELFF
TRBV2	TRBJ1-2	TRBD1	-	TGTGCCACCCCCAGGCCAATGGGACAGGTGTATGGCTACACCTTC	CATPRPMGQVYGYTF
TRBV30	TRBJ2-5	TRBD2	-	TGTGCCTGGAGAGGGGAGGGATGGACCCAGTACTTC	CAWRGEGWTQYF
TRBV5-6	TRBJ2-7	-	-	TGTGCCAGCAGCTTGGATCTGAGCTCCTACGAGCAGTACTTC	CASSLDLSSYEQYF
TRBV6-5	TRBJ1-5	-	-	TGTGCCAGCAGTCTACCGGGGGACCGCAATCAGCCCCAGCATTTT	CASSLPGDRNQPQHF
TRBV27	TRBJ2-7	TRBD2	-	TGTGCCAGCAGTCCCCGGGAGGACTCCTACGAGCAGTACTTC	CASSPREDSYEQYF
TRBV9	TRBJ2-1	-	once	TGTGCCAGCAGCTCAAAGCCTGCGGGAAACTACAATGAGCAGTTCTTC	CASSSKPAGNYNEQFF
TRBV27	TRBJ2-1	TRBD1	-	TGTGCCAGCAGCCTCGGGACAGGCGCTACGTATGAGCAGTTCTTC	CASSLGTGATYEQFF
TRBV5-6	TRBJ2-7	-	-	TGTGCCAGCAGCTTGGGGGGGCCGGGGCCCTACGAGCAGTACTTC	CASSLGGPGPYEQYF
TRBV19	TRBJ2-2	-	-	TGTGCCAGTAGTGTAAGCGTGGCCACCGGGGAGCTGTTTTTT	CASSVSVATGELFF
TRBV9	TRBJ2-7	-	-	TGTGCCAGCAGCTCGGAGGACTACGAGCAGTACTTC	CASSSEDYEQYF
TRBV30	TRBJ1-2	-	-	TGTGCCTGGAGTCTTTCTTATGGCTACACCTTC	CAWSLSYGYTF
TRBV7-2	TRBJ1-6	-	-	TGTGCCAGCAGCCCGACACAATCCCCTGCACCCCTCCACTTT	CASSPTQSPAPLHF
TRBV14	TRBJ2-7	TRBD2	-	TGTGCCAGCACCGGACTAGCCTCCTACGAGCAGTACTTC	CASTGLASYEQYF
TRBV28	TRBJ2-7	-	-	TGTGCCAGCAGTCTCAGTTTATATATGTCCTACGAGCAGTACTTC	CASSLSLYMSYEQYF
TRBV5-1	TRBJ2-1	TRBD2	-	TGCGCCAGCAGCTTGTTTGGGACTAGCGGCGACAATGAGCAGTTCTTC	CASSLFGTSGDNEQFF
TRBV7-8	TRBJ2-6	TRBD2	-	TGTGCCAGCAGCTCACCGTACCAACTAGCGGGACTTAGGGGGGCCAACGTCCTGACTTTC	CASSSPYQLAGLRGANVLTF
TRBV9	TRBJ1-2	-	-	TGTGCCAGCAGACCCGACTATCACCGGGGCTACACCTTC	CASRPDYHRGYTF
TRBV20-1	TRBJ1-1	-	once	TGCAGTGCCCCTAAATACACTGAAGCTTTCTTT	CSAPKYTEAFF
TRBV7-8	TRBJ1-6	TRBD1	once	TGTGCCAGCAGCCCGACAGGGTTCGAATCACCCCTCCACTTT	CASSPTGFESPLHF
TRBV24-1	TRBJ2-7	TRBD1	-	TGTGCCACGGGGGACAGGGGCGAGCAGTACTTC	CATGDRGEQYF
TRBV10-3	TRBJ2-7	-	-	TGTGCCATCAGTGACTTCTCTGGGAGCTCCTACGAGCAGTACTTC	CAISDFSGSSYEQYF
TRBV10-1	TRBJ2-3	-	-	TGCGCCAGCAGTGTTGGCGGGAGCACAGATACGCAGTATTTT	CASSVGGSTDTQYF
TRBV15	TRBJ2-7	-	few	TGTGCCACCAGCAGAGGGGGCAGCTCGTCCTACGAGCAGTACTTC	CATSRGGSSSYEQYF
TRBV7-2	TRBJ2-7	TRBD2	few	TGTGCCAGCAGCCATTCCGGGACTAGCGGGAGTGGCGAGCAGTACTTC	CASSHSGTSGSGEQYF
TRBV29-1	TRBJ2-7	TRBD1	-	TGCAGCGTCTGGGGACAGACGGTCCCCGAGCAGTACTTC	CSVWGQTVPEQYF
TRBV10-3	TRBJ2-7	TRBD1	-	TGTGCCGCCCTCATCCAGGGGGTTCAGTACTTC	CAALIQGVQYF
TRBV19	TRBJ2-5	TRBD2	-	TGTGCCAGTACCCAACCAGGGCTAGCGGGAGCAGAGACCCAGTACTTC	CASTQPGLAGAETQYF
TRBV11-3	TRBJ1-1	TRBD1	-	TGTGCCAGCAGCTCAACTTGGACAGGGGGAATGAACACTGAAGCTTTCTTT	CASSSTWTGGMNTEAFF
TRBV4-2	TRBJ1-5	TRBD1	-	TGTGCCAGCAGCGCCATAGGGACAGGGGGCGACAATCAGCCCCAGCATTTT	CASSAIGTGGDNQPQHF
TRBV9	TRBJ2-1	TRBD1	-	TGTGCCAGCAGCGTAGCCCCCCAGGACAGGGAACTAGACAATGAGCAGTTCTTC	CASSVAPQDRELDNEQFF
TRBV19	TRBJ1-4	-	-	TGTGCCAGTACCCTCTTCGCCCCAGGGCTCGGTGAAAAACTGTTTTTT	CASTLFAPGLGEKLFF
TRBV30	TRBJ1-6	-	once	TGTGCCTGGAGGGAATTGAGGAGCTCCTATAATTCACCCCTCCACTTT	CAWRELRSSYNSPLHF
TRBV27	TRBJ1-5	-	-	TGTGCCAGCAGTCCAAGGACGGGGGTCGGCAATCAGCCCCAGCATTTT	CASSPRTGVGNQPQHF
TRBV30	TRBJ1-5	TRBD1	-	TGTGCCTGGAGTGCAGACAGGGTTCAGCCCCAGCATTTT	CAWSADRVQPQHF
TRBV29-1	TRBJ2-1	-	-	TGCAGCGTTGACAGTCAGTACTCCTACAATGAGCAGTTCTTC	CSVDSQYSYNEQFF
TRBV5-1	TRBJ2-1	TRBD2	-	TGCGCCAGCAGCCCGGGACTAGCGGTTCACAATGAGCAGTTCTTC	CASSPGLAVHNEQFF
TRBV9	TRBJ1-2	TRBD1	-	TGTGCCAGCAGTTTACAGGGGATACTTGATGGTGGCTACACCTTC	CASSLQGILDGGYTF
TRBV28	TRBJ2-7	TRBD1	few	TGTGCCAGCAGCGCTGGGGACAGACCCTACGAGCAGTACTTC	CASSAGDRPYEQYF
TRBV7-8	TRBJ2-3	TRBD2	-	TGTGCCAGCAGCTTAGGGACTAGGCAGAGCACAGATACGCAGTATTTT	CASSLGTRQSTDTQYF
TRBV6-5	TRBJ2-7	TRBD1	-	TGTGCCAGCAGTTACTCAGACAGGGACTACGAGCAGTACTTC	CASSYSDRDYEQYF